Ten or more counts support the clone carrying this TCR beta chain. At one end the junction does not follow the germline gene, possibly because of a read error. Germline-derived CDR1 and CDR2 are KGHDR and SFDVKD. The CDR3 contains 14 residues. The data were taken from a study of Graves' ophthalmopathy and Graves' hyperthyroidism. Ineligible for inclusion were patients with other autoimmune diseases, uncontrolled infections, pregnancy or lactation. Someone took the PBMCs out of about 9.7 ml of fresh peripheral blood. RNA transcripts were the source from which TCR beta CDR3 regions were amplified. The authors performed first-round RT-PCR with HTBI primers and then a second-round multiplex PCR. TCRdb independently ran MiXCR on the multiplex PCR reads; one entry per CDR3 protein. The table records under 350,000 distinct CDR3 sequences, 15% to 20% of them present only once.

Sequences were obtained from peripheral blood. The chain combines TRBV24-1 with TRBJ2-2; D gene uncertain. The TCR originated in an adult man with Graves' ophthalmopathy. The CDR3 region is CATSDLANTGELFF. CDR3 nucleotides: TGTGCCACCAGTGATTTGGCGAATACCGGGGAGCTGTTTTTT.